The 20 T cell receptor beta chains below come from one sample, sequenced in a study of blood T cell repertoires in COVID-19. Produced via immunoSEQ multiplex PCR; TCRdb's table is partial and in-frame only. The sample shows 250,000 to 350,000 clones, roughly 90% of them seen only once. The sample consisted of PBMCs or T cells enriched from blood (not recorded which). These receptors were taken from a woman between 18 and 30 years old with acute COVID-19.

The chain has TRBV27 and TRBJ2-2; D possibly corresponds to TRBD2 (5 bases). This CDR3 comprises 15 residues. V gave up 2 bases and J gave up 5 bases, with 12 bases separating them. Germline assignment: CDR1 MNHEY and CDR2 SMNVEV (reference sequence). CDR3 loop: CASSLKGGWTGELFF. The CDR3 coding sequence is TGTGCCAGCAGTTTAAAGGGCGGGTGGACCGGGGAGCTGTTTTTT.

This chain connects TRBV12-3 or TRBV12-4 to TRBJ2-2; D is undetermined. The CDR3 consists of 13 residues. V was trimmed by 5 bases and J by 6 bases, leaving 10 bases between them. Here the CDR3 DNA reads TGTGCCAGCAGTGATACGGGTGCCGGGGAGCTGTTTTTT. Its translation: CASSDTGAGELFF.

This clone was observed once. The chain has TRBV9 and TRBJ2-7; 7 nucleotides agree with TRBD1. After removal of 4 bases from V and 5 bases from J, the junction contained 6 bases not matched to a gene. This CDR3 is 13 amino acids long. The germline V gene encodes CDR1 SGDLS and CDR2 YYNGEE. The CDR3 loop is CASSQSGQNEQYF. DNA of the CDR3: TGTGCCAGCAGCCAATCGGGACAGAACGAGCAGTACTTC.

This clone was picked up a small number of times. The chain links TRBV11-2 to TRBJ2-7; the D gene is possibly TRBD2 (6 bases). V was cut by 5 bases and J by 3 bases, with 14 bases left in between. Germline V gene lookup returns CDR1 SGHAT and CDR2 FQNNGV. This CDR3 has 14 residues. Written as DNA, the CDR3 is TGTGCCAGCAGCCCGGGACTCGCTTACTACGAGCAGTACTTC. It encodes CASSPGLAYYEQYF.

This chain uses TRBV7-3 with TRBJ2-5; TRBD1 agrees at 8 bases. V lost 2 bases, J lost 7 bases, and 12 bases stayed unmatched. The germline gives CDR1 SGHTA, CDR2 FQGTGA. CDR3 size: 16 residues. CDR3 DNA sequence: TGTGCCAGCAGCTTAGGATCCGGGACAGGAGTTTCGACCCAGTACTTC. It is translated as CASSLGSGTGVSTQYF.

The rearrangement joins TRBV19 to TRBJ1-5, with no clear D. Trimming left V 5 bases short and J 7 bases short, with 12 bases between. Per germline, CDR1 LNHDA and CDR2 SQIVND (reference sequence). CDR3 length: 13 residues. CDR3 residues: CASSPSVGQPQHF. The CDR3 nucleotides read TGTGCCAGTAGTCCCTCAGTCGGGCAGCCCCAGCATTTT. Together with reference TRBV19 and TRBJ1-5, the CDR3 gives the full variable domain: DGGITQSPKYLFRKEGQNVTLSCEQNLNHDAMYWYRQDPGQGLRLIYYSQIVNDFQKGDIAEGYSVSREKKESFPLTVTSAQKNPTAFYLCASSPSVGQPQHFGDGTRLSIL.

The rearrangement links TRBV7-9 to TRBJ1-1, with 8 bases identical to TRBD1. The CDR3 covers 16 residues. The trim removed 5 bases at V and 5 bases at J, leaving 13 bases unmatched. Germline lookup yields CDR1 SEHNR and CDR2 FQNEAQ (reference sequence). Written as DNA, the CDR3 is TGTGCCAGCAGCCCGGGCCGGACAGGGCGAACGACTGAAGCTTTCTTT. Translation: CASSPGRTGRTTEAFF. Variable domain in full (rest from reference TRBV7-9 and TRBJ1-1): DTGVSQNPRHKITKRGQNVTFRCDPISEHNRLYWYRQTLGQGPEFLTYFQNEAQLEKSRLLSDRFSAERPKGSFSTLEIQRTEQGDSAMYLCASSPGRTGRTTEAFFGQGTRLTVV.

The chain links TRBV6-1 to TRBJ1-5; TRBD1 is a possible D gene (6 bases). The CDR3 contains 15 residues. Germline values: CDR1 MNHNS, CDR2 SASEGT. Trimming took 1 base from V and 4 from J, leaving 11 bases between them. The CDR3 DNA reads TGTGCCAGCAGTGAAGGCGGACAGAGAAATCAGCCCCAGCATTTT. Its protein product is CASSEGGQRNQPQHF.

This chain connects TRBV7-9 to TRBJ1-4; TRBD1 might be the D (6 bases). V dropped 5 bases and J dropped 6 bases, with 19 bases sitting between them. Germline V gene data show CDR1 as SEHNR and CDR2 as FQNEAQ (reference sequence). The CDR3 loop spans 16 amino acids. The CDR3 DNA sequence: TGTGCCAGCAGCCTATCCCCGGGGGGGCGGCATGAAAAACTGTTTTTT. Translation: CASSLSPGGRHEKLFF.

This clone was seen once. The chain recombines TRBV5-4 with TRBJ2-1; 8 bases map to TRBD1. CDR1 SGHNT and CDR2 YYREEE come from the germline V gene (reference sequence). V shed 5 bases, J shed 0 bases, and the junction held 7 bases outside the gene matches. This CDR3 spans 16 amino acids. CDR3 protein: CASRRDRPSSYNEQFF. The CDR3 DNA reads TGTGCCAGCAGACGGGACAGGCCCAGCTCCTACAATGAGCAGTTCTTC.

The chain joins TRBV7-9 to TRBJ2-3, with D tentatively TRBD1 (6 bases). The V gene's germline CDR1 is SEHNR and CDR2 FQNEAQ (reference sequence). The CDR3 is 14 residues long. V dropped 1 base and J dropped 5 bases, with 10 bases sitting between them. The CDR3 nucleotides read TGTGCCAGCAGCTTAGGCAGGGGCAAAGATACGCAGTATTTT. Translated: CASSLGRGKDTQYF.

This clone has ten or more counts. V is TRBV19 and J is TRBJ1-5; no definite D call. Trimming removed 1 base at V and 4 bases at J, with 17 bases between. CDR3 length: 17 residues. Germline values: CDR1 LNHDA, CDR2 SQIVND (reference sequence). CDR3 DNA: TGTGCCAGTAGTATAGGCGGGTTGGCAGCCGGTAATCAGCCCCAGCATTTT. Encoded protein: CASSIGGLAAGNQPQHF.

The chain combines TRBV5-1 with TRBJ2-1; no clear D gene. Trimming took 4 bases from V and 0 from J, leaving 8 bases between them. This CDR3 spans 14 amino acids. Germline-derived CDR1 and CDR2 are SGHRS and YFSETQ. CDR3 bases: TGCGCCAGCAGCCCAGGAAGCTCCTACAATGAGCAGTTCTTC. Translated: CASSPGSSYNEQFF.

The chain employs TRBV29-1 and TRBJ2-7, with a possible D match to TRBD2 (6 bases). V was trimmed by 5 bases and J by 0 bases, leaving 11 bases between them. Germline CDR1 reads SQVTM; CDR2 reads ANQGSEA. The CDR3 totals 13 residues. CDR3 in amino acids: CSVRTSSSYEQYF. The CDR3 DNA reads TGCAGCGTTCGAACTAGCAGCTCCTACGAGCAGTACTTC.

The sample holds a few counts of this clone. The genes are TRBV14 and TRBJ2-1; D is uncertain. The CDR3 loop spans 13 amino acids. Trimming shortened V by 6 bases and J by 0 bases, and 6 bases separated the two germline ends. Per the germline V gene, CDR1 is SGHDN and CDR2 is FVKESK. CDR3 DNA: TGTGCCAGCAGTCGTAGCTCCTACAATGAGCAGTTCTTC. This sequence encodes CASSRSSYNEQFF.

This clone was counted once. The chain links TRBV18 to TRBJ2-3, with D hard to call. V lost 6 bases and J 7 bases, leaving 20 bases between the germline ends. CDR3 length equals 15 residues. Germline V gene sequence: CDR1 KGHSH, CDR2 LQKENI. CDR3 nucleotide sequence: TGTGCCAGCTCTCCCAGCGCTAGTATGTCGTATACGCAGTATTTT. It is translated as CASSPSASMSYTQYF.

The CDR3 bases are TGTGCCAGCAGCTTAGGGCCTCCGGGACTAGCGGGCACGCAGTATTTT. Amino acids: CASSLGPPGLAGTQYF. The chain carries TRBV7-9 and TRBJ2-3; 12 bases agree with TRBD2. The CDR3 covers 16 residues. Germline values: CDR1 SEHNR, CDR2 FQNEAQ (reference sequence). With V trimmed by 1 base and J by 9 bases, 8 bases remained unmatched.

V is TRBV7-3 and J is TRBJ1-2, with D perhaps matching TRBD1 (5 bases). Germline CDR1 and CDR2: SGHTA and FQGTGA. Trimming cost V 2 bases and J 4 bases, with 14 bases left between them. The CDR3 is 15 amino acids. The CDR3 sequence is CASSLQGGEGYGYTF. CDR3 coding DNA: TGTGCCAGCAGCTTACAAGGAGGGGAGGGCTATGGCTACACCTTC.

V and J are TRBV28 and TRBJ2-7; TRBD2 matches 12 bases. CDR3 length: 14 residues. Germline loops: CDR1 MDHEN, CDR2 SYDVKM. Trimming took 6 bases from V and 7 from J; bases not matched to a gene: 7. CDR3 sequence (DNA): TGTGCCAGCAGGGTGACTAGCGGGAGTCGAGAGCAGTACTTC. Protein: CASRVTSGSREQYF.

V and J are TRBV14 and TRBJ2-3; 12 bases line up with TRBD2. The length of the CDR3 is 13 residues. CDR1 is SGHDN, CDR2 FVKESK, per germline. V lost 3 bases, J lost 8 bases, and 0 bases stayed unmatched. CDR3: CASSQGLAGTQYF. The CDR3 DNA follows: TGTGCCAGCAGCCAGGGACTAGCGGGTACGCAGTATTTT.